The clone carrying this T cell receptor beta chain appeared many times. Its specificity is not known. These data are taken from a study of metastatic and nonmetastatic thyroid tumors. Overall study context: Comparison of repertoires was carried out across blood and tumor or nodule tissue from malignant and benign thyroid patients.

J was trimmed by 4 bases and V by 4 bases; bases with no gene match: 7. CDR3 length: 14 amino acids. Germline loops: CDR1 MDHEN, CDR2 SYDVKM. Patients were all untreated before their thyroid surgery. Study observations and caveats: Reported TCR beta diversity, measured in blood and tumor, was significantly higher for malignant thyroid tumors than for benign nodules.

Authors' methods: In papillary thyroid cancer, a distant-metastasis classifier was built using CDR3 differences across clinicopathological groups. TCRdb re-called clones from the PCR reads using MiXCR. Clone size and V and J calls follow TCRdb, not the original study. The sample yields some 52,000 clones, approximately 15% seen once. This TCR was sampled from a female donor with papillary thyroid cancer or a benign thyroid nodule (not recorded which). Some clones in this sample may be carry-over from other donors' samples. Sample: blood. This rearrangement joins TRBV28 to TRBJ2-7, with 7 nucleotides matching TRBD1. The CDR3 sequence is CASSSGRGLYEQYF. CDR3 sequence (DNA): TGTGCCAGCAGTTCAGGCAGGGGGTTGTACGAGCAGTACTTC.